Below, 16 T cell receptor beta chains from the same sample are listed, as sequenced in a study of Ad26.COV2.S vaccination and SARS-CoV-2 variants. Regarding treatment: roughly 20 received Ad26.COV2.S at low or high dose, single or two shots; five or six received placebo; per-sample allocation not given. Collection of the samples took place on day 63 after the first injection of vaccine or placebo. Sequencing used immunoSEQ multiplex PCR; TCRdb keeps in-frame clones, though not all of them. The table lists 350,000 to 500,000 clones, more than 75% of them singletons. Material: peripheral blood, obtained in a trial of Ad26.COV2.S vaccine versus placebo. Source of these receptors: a person aged 18 to 65 who received the Ad26.COV2.S COVID-19 vaccine or a placebo.

The chain uses TRBV7-9 and TRBJ1-5, with no clear D. The V end was cut by 7 bases, the J end by 4 bases, with 17 bases between. The CDR3 runs 15 residues. Germline CDR1 reads SEHNR; CDR2 reads FQNEAQ (reference sequence). The CDR3 nucleotides read TGTGCCAGCACCGGTGATAGGGAATTAAATCAGCCCCAGCATTTT. Translation gives CASTGDRELNQPQHF.

The chain has TRBV14 and TRBJ2-7; D unresolved. Trimming cost V 0 bases and J 0 bases, with 6 bases left between them. Germline assignment: CDR1 SGHDN and CDR2 FVKESK. This CDR3 spans 14 amino acids. CDR3 nucleotide sequence: TGTGCCAGCAGCCAAGACGGTCTCTCCTACGAGCAGTACTTC. Encoded protein: CASSQDGLSYEQYF.

This sequence joins TRBV30 and TRBJ1-3; D perhaps matches TRBD1 (5 bases). The CDR3 sequence is 16 residues long. Germline V gene sequence: CDR1 GTSNPN, CDR2 SVGIG (reference sequence). Trimming pared 3 bases from V and 3 bases from J, leaving 18 bases between. Here the CDR3 DNA reads TGTGCCTGGAGCGCGCGCCTGGGGGTGGGTGGAAACACCATATATTTT. Translated: CAWSARLGVGGNTIYF.

The chain combines TRBV5-6 with TRBJ1-6; D ambiguous. Looked up from germline, CDR1 is SGHDT and CDR2 is YYEEEE. The CDR3 extends over 15 amino acids. V was trimmed by 0 bases and J by 8 bases, leaving 12 bases between them. The CDR3 loop is CASSLDKGLDSPLHF. CDR3 DNA sequence: TGTGCCAGCAGCTTGGATAAGGGTCTCGATTCACCCCTCCACTTT.

The chain carries TRBV19 and TRBJ2-2; 9 nucleotides agree with TRBD2. V was pared by 3 bases and J by 4 bases, with 3 bases of the junction left unmatched. The germline V gene encodes CDR1 LNHDA and CDR2 SQIVND (reference sequence). The CDR3 extends over 15 amino acids. For the CDR3, the DNA is TGTGCCAGTAGTATTAAGCGGGGGGCCACCGGGGAGCTGTTTTTT. The encoded protein is CASSIKRGATGELFF.

The V and J genes are TRBV19 and TRBJ2-1; 8 bases map to TRBD2. In germline, CDR1 is LNHDA, CDR2 SQIVND (reference sequence). The CDR3 is made up of 15 amino acids. Trimming removed 3 bases from V and 4 bases from J; junction bases left unmatched: 5. Written as DNA, the CDR3 is TGTGCCAGTAGTATGGGCGAGCGGGGGTACAATGAGCAGTTCTTC. It yields the protein CASSMGERGYNEQFF.

This clone was counted between two and nine times. The chain combines TRBV4-1 with TRBJ1-2, with D possibly TRBD1 on 6 matching bases. Germline lookup yields CDR1 MGHRA and CDR2 YSYEKL. The CDR3 is 15 amino acids. V dropped 0 bases and J dropped 7 bases, with 15 bases sitting between them. CDR3 coding DNA: TGCGCCAGCAGCCAAGAGGATACAGGGCTAGCTGGCTACACCTTC. It codes for CASSQEDTGLAGYTF.

V and J are TRBV6-5 and TRBJ2-5, with TRBD2 matching 12 bases. Germline trimming cut 4 bases from V and 5 bases from J; bases unmatched to any gene: 5. The germline V gene encodes CDR1 MNHEY and CDR2 SVGAGI. The length of the CDR3 is 15 residues. Written as DNA, the CDR3 is TGTGCCAGCAGTTTACTAGCGGGGGGAGGGGAGACCCAGTACTTC. The encoded protein is CASSLLAGGGETQYF.

The chain employs TRBV11-2 and TRBJ2-7; 7 bases fit TRBD2. CDR3 length: 18 amino acids. Unmatched junction bases numbered 20, after V lost 7 bases and J lost 2 bases. Germline CDR1 SGHAT, CDR2 FQNNGV. The DNA for the CDR3 is TGTGCCAGCACCCGTGACAAGCTTGGGAGGGCAGGGACCTACGAGCAGTACTTC. As protein: CASTRDKLGRAGTYEQYF.

The V call is TRBV6-1, the J call TRBJ2-2, with D possibly matching TRBD1 (6 bases). The CDR3 is made up of 16 amino acids. V shed 6 bases and J shed 4 bases, with 18 bases lying between them. CDR1 and CDR2 from the germline V gene are MNHNS and SASEGT. This CDR3 reads CASREYRAWGTGELFF. The CDR3 nucleotides read TGTGCCAGCAGAGAATACAGGGCCTGGGGCACCGGGGAGCTGTTTTTT.

The rearrangement joins TRBV5-5 to TRBJ1-4, with D hard to call. Germline CDR1 and CDR2: SGHKS and YYEKEE (reference sequence). The CDR3 totals 16 residues. V lost 0 bases to trimming and J lost 8 bases, with 17 bases between them. CDR3 nucleotides: TGTGCCAGCAGCTTGGGGCAGGACCCTCCTCGCGAAAAACTGTTTTTT. Translation: CASSLGQDPPREKLFF.

The genes are TRBV6-5 and TRBJ2-7; maybe TRBD2 (6 bases). The CDR3 is 13 amino acids. V was shortened by 6 bases and J by 4 bases, with 13 bases between the two germline ends. From germline, CDR1 is MNHEY and CDR2 SVGAGI. Written as DNA, the CDR3 is TGTGCCAGCAGATTGGGACTGAGATACGAGCAGTACTTC. Protein sequence: CASRLGLRYEQYF.

The V gene is TRBV6-5, the J gene TRBJ2-7; the match to TRBD1 covers 9 bases. Per germline, CDR1 MNHEY and CDR2 SVGAGI. The V segment lost 6 bases and the J segment 2 bases; nucleotides outside the gene matches: 5. The CDR3 covers 14 residues. The CDR3 nucleotides are TGTGCCAGCAGACCTGGACAGGGGACCTACGAGCAGTACTTC. It translates to CASRPGQGTYEQYF.

The chain carries TRBV13 and TRBJ2-5; no clear D. The CDR3 extends over 11 amino acids. Germline assignment: CDR1 PRHDT and CDR2 FYEKMQ (reference sequence). The V end was cut by 4 bases, the J end by 4 bases, with 4 bases between. CDR3 sequence: CASSYTETQYF. The CDR3 nucleotides read TGTGCCAGCAGCTACACAGAGACCCAGTACTTC.

In DNA form, the CDR3 reads TGTGCCAGCGTACCGGGGGACGGGAGCTCCTACGAGCAGTACTTC. This codes for CASVPGDGSSYEQYF. The V gene is TRBV28, the J gene TRBJ2-7; tentative D call: TRBD2 (6 bases). This CDR3 region has 15 residues. CDR1 is MDHEN and CDR2 is SYDVKM in the germline V gene. Trimming pared 8 bases from V and 0 bases from J, leaving 17 bases between.

The rearrangement joins TRBV19 to TRBJ2-3, with D maybe TRBD1 (6 bases). The CDR3 is made up of 13 amino acids. Looked up from germline, CDR1 is LNHDA and CDR2 is SQIVND (reference sequence). Deletions cut 7 bases from V and 1 base from J, with 9 bases between. CDR3 in DNA: TGTGCCAGTACAAACAGGGGCACAGATACGCAGTATTTT. As protein: CASTNRGTDTQYF.